This TCR beta chain emerged from a study of PD-L1 blockade in urothelial cancer. Overall study: Each patient had 0 to 3 earlier chemotherapy regimens. Study-level findings and limits: Having blood TCR clonality under the median before treatment predicted better survival.

Measured with immunoSEQ multiplex PCR; TCRdb has only the in-frame clones, and not every one. Of roughly 95,000 clones detected, around 87% appear once; the ten largest clones hold 2% to 2.5%. Stated time point: pretreatment peripheral blood. CDR3 size: 11 residues. CDR1 and CDR2 (germline): MNHEY, SVGAGI. Trimming stripped 9 bases from V and 5 bases from J, with 10 bases between. This clone was seen only once. The antigen is undetermined. The TCR comes from a man aged 60 to 75 with urothelial cancer. This material consisted of PBMCs, taken around atezolizumab (anti-PD-L1) treatment. The V gene is TRBV6-5, the J gene TRBJ1-1; unclear D gene. CDR3: CASFSRTEAFF. In DNA form, the CDR3 reads TGTGCCAGTTTCTCTCGGACTGAAGCTTTCTTT.